This T cell receptor (beta chain) derives from a study of shared clonotypes between healthy human individuals (dated by TCRdb to 2019 to 2021). Background on the whole study: The cohort included three men and a couple of women between 18 and 49 years of age. To increase sequencing depth and limit assay-specific biases, different laboratories used diverse techniques to prepare libraries and sequence TCR repertoires. Between about 0.8 and 9 billion PBMCs per donor were obtained by leukapheresis. To estimate repertoire size and how much clonotype sharing occurs between individuals, the study deeply sequenced the blood TCR repertoires of about five healthy adults.

Healthy HIV-negative adults with no recently reported acute infections or vaccinations were included as donors. Every donor was a Caucasian adult residing in Nashville, Tennessee, USA. For unsorted samples, tens of millions of PBMCs were counted, and genomic DNA was extracted using the QIAamp DNA Blood Mini kit. After blood collection by leukapheresis, PBMCs were isolated using Ficoll-Histopaque density gradient centrifugation and then cryopreserved in the vapor phase of liquid nitrogen. The cysteine opens and the phenylalanine closes a CDR3 of 16 amino acids. Only the CDR3 DNA is retained, 48 bases long and in frame from the first base. V lost 3 bases and J lost 1 base; the stretch between them is 15 bases long. The germline V gene gives CDR1 as ENHRY and CDR2 as SYGVKD. TCR CDR3 regions were amplified from genomic DNA by multiplex PCR using the deep immunoSEQ assay. For each cell subset, the extracted genomic DNA was distributed evenly across all wells of several immunoSEQ 96-well plates, and each plate served as one replicate. For unsorted PBMC, about 300 ng genomic DNA, equal to 25,000 to 35,000 T cell genomes, was loaded into each replicate PCR. Unsorted PBMC genomic DNA was sequenced across ten immunoSEQ deep assay plates. The purified libraries were quantified using a Qubit 3.0 fluorometer, sized with a Bioanalyzer 2100, and then quantified again using the KAPA Library Quantification kit. Every immunoSEQ 96-well plate was sequenced on a separate single-read 150-cycle Illumina NextSeq 550 flow cell. As for the authors' bioinformatics: The immunoSEQ output contained only junctional sequences without quality scores, so filtering could not match that applied to full-length reads. To assign V/J genes and CDR3, sequences were annotated against IMGT germline references using PyIR, a Python wrapper for IgBLAST v1.9. Reads were filtered out if the reads had weak V/J assignments (E-value above 1e-6), no CDR3, stop codons, out-of-frame junctions, or ambiguous translated residues. V3J clonotypes were defined as sequences sharing an identical inferred V gene, J gene, and CDR3 amino acid sequence. The percentage overlap between two repertoires was calculated by dividing the number of shared unique clonotypes by the size of the smaller repertoire. Richness of each repertoire was evaluated using RTK rarefaction, the Chao1 estimator, and Recon v2.1 estimates of unobserved clonotypes. This is the immuneACCESS table as TCRdb keeps it, with only in-frame sequences that have V and J called. A part of the clones is gone; compared with another copy, unresolved V genes explain less than half, and the rest is unexplained. That table gives V, J and clone size, and the DNA gave D and trimming. The table for this sample lists around 430,000 clones; roughly 77% of them were counted only once. The ten largest make up about 13% of the sample.

Beyond this particular receptor, the publication reports: Because the study included only a small number of donors, the genetic and exposure-history diversity represented was limited. Pairwise subsampling led to the expectation that sequencing depth would affect the degree of clonotype sharing among donors. Sampling was restricted to blood, and TCR repertoires in tissues likely differ from the TCR repertoires found in blood.

On this clone itself: The antigen it binds to is not known. Base-call qualities are not available, and no considerably larger clone is one nucleotide away.

This clonotype was obtained from a woman in her thirties or forties in good health. Some clones in this sample may be carry-over from other donors' samples. The sequencing input was PBMCs. The chain joins TRBV10-3 to TRBJ1-1; the D gene identity is not certain. CDR3 protein: CAISDVAVTKNTEAFF. The nucleotides read TGTGCCATCAGTGATGTGGCAGTGACGAAGAACACTGAAGCTTTCTTT.